This entry describes one T cell receptor (beta chain). Its antigen is not known. TCRdb keeps only in-frame clones here, not all; method: immunoSEQ multiplex PCR. The sample yields 45,000 to 60,000 clones, approximately 89% seen once. This entry belongs to a study of OX40 agonist ivuxolimab in advanced cancers. Broader study findings: The expanded peripheral T cells' antigen specificity was not determined. Average numbers of expanded clones were greater in CD8+ T cells than in CD4+.

V lost 2 bases to trimming and J lost 7 bases; unmatched junction nucleotides: 6. CDR1 SGHTA and CDR2 FQGNSA come from the germline V gene. CDR3 size: 16 residues. The TCR sequence derives from an adult with an advanced solid tumor such as melanoma, head and neck, liver or kidney cancer. The chain recombines TRBV7-2 with TRBJ2-1; 12 bases align to TRBD2. The sample was CD4+ or CD8+ T cells sorted from blood, taken in a trial of the OX40 agonist ivuxolimab. CDR3 coding DNA: TGTGCCAGCAGCTTACGACTAGCGGGAGATCGGAATGAGCAGTTCTTC. Translating it yields CASSLRLAGDRNEQFF.